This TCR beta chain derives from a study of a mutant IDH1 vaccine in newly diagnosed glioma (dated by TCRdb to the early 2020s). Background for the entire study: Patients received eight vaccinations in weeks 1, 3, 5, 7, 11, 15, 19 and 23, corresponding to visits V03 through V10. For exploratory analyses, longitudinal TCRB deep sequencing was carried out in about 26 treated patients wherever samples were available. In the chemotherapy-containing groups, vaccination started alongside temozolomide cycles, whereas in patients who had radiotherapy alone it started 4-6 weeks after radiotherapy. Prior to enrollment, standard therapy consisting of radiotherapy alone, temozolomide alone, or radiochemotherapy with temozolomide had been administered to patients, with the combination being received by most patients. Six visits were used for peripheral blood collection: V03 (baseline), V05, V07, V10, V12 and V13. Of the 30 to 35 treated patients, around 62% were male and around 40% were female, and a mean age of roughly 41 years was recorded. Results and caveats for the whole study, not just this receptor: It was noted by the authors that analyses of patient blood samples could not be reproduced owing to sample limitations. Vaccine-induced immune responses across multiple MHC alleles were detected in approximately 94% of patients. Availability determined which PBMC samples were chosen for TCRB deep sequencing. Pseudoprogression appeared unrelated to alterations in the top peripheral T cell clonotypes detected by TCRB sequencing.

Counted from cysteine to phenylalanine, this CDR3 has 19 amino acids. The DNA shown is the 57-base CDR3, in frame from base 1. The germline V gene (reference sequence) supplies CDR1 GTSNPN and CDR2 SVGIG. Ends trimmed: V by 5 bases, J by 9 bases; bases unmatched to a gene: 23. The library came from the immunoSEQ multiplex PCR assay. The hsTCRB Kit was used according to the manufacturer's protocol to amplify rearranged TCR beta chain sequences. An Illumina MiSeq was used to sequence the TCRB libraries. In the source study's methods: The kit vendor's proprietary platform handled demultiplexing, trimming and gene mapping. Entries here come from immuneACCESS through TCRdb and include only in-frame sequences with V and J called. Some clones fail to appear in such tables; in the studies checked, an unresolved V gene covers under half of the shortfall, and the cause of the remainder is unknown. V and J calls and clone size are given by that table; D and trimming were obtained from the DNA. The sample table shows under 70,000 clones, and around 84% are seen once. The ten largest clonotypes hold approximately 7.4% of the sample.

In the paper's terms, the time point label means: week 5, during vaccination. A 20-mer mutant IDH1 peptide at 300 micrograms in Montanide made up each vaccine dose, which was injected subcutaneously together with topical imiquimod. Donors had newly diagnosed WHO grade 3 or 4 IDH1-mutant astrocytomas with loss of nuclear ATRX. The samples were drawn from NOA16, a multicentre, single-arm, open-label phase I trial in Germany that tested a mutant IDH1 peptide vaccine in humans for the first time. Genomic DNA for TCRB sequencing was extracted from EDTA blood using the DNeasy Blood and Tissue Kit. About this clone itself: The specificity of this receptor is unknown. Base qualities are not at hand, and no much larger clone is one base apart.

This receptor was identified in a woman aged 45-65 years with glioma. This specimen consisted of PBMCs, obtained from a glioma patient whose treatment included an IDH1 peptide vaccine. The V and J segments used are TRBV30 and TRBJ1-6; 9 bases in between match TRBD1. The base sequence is TGTGCCTGGGAAAAGGGACAGGGTTTTTTAATTCTCGGGAGTTCACCCCTCCACTTT. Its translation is CAWEKGQGFLILGSSPLHF. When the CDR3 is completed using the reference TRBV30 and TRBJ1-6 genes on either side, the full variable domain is SQTIHQWPATLVQPVGSPLSLECTVEGTSNPNLYWYRQAAGRGLQLLFYSVGIGQISSEVPQNLSASRPQDRQFILSSKKLLLSDSGFYLCAWEKGQGFLILGSSPLHFGNGTRLTVT.